This T cell receptor (beta chain) was found in a study of glioma-infiltrating T cells. The iRepertoire nested amplicon-rescue multiplex PCR amplified TCR alpha and beta CDR3s from RNA. TCRdb re-called the multiplex PCR reads through MiXCR, storing one row per CDR3 protein. The sample includes approximately 190,000 distinct CDR3 sequences, 30% to 40% of them seen just once. This clonotype was seen repeatedly, ten times or more. This CDR3 comprises 13 residues. V lost 0 bases, J lost 4 bases, and 10 bases lay in between. CDR1 is DFQATT, CDR2 SNEGSKA, per germline (reference sequence). This rearrangement joins TRBV20-1 to TRBJ2-7; unclear D gene. The receptor comes from a human donor with low-grade glioma or glioblastoma, undergoing nonglioma brain surgery, or in good health (not recorded which). The specimen sequenced was glioma tissue, nonneoplastic brain tissue, or PBMCs (not recorded which). CDR3 DNA sequence: TGCAGTGCTAGAGATATTTTAGGGTACGAGCAGTACTTC. Translated, it gives CSARDILGYEQYF.